This T cell receptor beta chain was recovered during a study of blood T cell repertoires in COVID-19. Generated by immunoSEQ multiplex PCR, the TCRdb table keeps only in-frame clones and is missing some. The sample holds roughly 310,000 clones, almost 90% seen once. The germline CDR1 and CDR2 sequences are LNHDA and SQIVND (reference sequence). This CDR3 contains 17 residues. V trimming: 6 bases; J trimming: 4 bases; junction bases outside the gene matches: 14. The sequence was collected from a woman in her 30s with COVID-19, enrolled during active disease. The rearrangement uses TRBV19 and TRBJ1-1, with 10 bases fitting TRBD1. Sequenced input: peripheral blood. The CDR3 nucleotides are TGTGCCAGTAGACCCCCGGGACAGGGGTATTATAGCACTGAAGCTTTCTTT. It specifies CASRPPGQGYYSTEAFF. The full variable domain, rest sourced from reference TRBV19 and TRBJ1-1, is DGGITQSPKYLFRKEGQNVTLSCEQNLNHDAMYWYRQDPGQGLRLIYYSQIVNDFQKGDIAEGYSVSREKKESFPLTVTSAQKNPTAFYLCASRPPGQGYYSTEAFFGQGTRLTVV.